This T cell receptor (beta chain) was captured by sequencing in a study of T cells after yellow fever vaccination (dated 2019 in TCRdb). In terms of the full investigation: Libraries from fractions with low cell numbers were prepared with the SMART-Seq v4 Ultra Low Input RNA kit. Bulk PBMC replicates and cell subsets were isolated from blood drawn at multiple timepoints before and after both primary and secondary immunization. Two healthy male donors made up the cohort, one aged 18 to 29 years and the other aged 30 to 39 years. Bulk TCR alpha and beta repertoires were sequenced longitudinally to track T-cell clones before and after primary and booster YFV17D yellow fever vaccination.

V lost 4 bases and J lost 0 bases; the stretch between them is 7 bases long. CDR1 and CDR2 (SEHNR, FQNEAQ) derive from the germline V gene (reference sequence). The CDR3 runs 14 residues from the cysteine to the phenylalanine. Left in the record is the CDR3 DNA by itself, 42 bases read in frame from the first base. With respect to this clonotype: The clone's antigen remains unknown. No much larger clone is present one base from it, and per-base qualities are unavailable.

Sequencing used an Illumina NovaSeq 6000. Synthesis of TCR cDNA relied on 5'RACE template switching, a step that introduced a universal primer site along with unique molecular identifiers. Priming of cDNA synthesis was performed from both the TCR alpha and TCR beta constant segments. Library amplification involved two PCR steps, and the second step added sample barcodes and sequencing adapters. Libraries were sequenced on Illumina HiSeq 2500 (2x100 bp) or NovaSeq (2x150 bp). Under the source paper's analysis protocol: MIGEC handled demultiplexing of reads and collapsing into UMI consensus sequences, while MiXCR performed V(D)J alignment. Vaccine-responding clonotypes were identified with edgeR using replicate PBMC samples, with FDR below 0.01 and a log2 fold change above 5 up to day 15 being required. Bulk clonotypes were assigned CD4 or CD8 identity according to which sequenced CD4 or CD8 repertoire held them at higher abundance. TCRdb reworked the public reads: Q25 trimming with fastp, MiXCR clone assembly, productive beta chains retained. Rows with one shared CDR3 protein collapse into an entry with the most common genes and DNA. None of the V and J calls come from the authors' own analysis; TCRdb made them. The sample data list some 400,000 distinct CDR3 sequences, and around 19% of these were observed just once. The ten largest make up about 18% of the sample.

The intended sense of this specimen's treatment or condition label: live attenuated yellow fever vaccine strain. At every blood-draw timepoint, two biological replicates of bulk PBMCs were collected. PBMCs were isolated from peripheral blood using a standard Ficoll-Paque protocol. RNA was extracted with TriZol from bulk PBMCs, CD4 and CD8 fractions, and dextramer-positive and dextramer-negative fractions. On the study overall, not on this receptor specifically: FACS-sorted repertoires could contain abundant contaminating clonotypes from the bulk population, so computational filtering was required. Most clones expanded after primary vaccination (almost 98% of CD4 and over 80% of CD8) were re-detected after the booster, suggesting that broad memory maintenance occurred. A small fraction of clonotypes showed up in both the CD4 and CD8 compartments, probably as a result of convergent recombination. The secondary T-cell response was found to be weaker but faster than the primary response, with a peak reached on day 5 rather than on day 15. Only two donors were included in the study, so the extent to which the findings can be generalized is limited.

The V gene is TRBV7-9 and the J gene is TRBJ1-5, with the identity of the D gene unclear. The source of this sequence is a man aged 18 to 30 who received the YFV17D yellow fever vaccine. The material was PBMCs, obtained before the yellow fever booster vaccination. CDR3 reads: CASSSRLSNQPQHF. The DNA reads as follows: TGTGCCAGCAGCTCCCGACTTAGCAATCAGCCCCAGCATTTT.